These 5 T cell receptor beta chains share one sample of origin, sequenced in a study of OX40 agonist ivuxolimab in advanced cancers. The repertoire was sequenced with immunoSEQ multiplex PCR; TCRdb's copy has only in-frame clones and lacks some. The sample holds roughly 55,000 clones, roughly three quarters seen once. Sequences were derived from CD4+ or CD8+ T cells sorted from blood, sampled in a trial of the OX40 agonist ivuxolimab. Receptors originate from an adult with an advanced solid tumor such as melanoma, head and neck, liver or kidney cancer.

This clone was observed once. This chain uses TRBV10-2 with TRBJ2-1, with D unclear. CDR1 WSHSY and CDR2 SAAADI come from the germline V gene. V dropped 4 bases and J dropped 0 bases, with 10 bases sitting between them. CDR3 size: 15 residues. The CDR3 DNA reads as TGCGCCAGCAGTGCGGGCGCTACCTCCTACAATGAGCAGTTCTTC. Its translation: CASSAGATSYNEQFF.

The chain joins TRBV2 to TRBJ2-7, with TRBD1 matching over 8 bases. V lost 9 bases, J lost 6 bases, and 10 bases stayed unmatched. The V gene's germline CDR1 is SNHLY and CDR2 FYNNEI. The CDR3 runs 13 residues. CDR3 DNA sequence: TGTGCCAGAGGGGGACAGGTTACCGGCGAGCAGTACTTC. Translating gives CARGGQVTGEQYF.

V gene TRBV7-2 combines with J gene TRBJ1-5; D is perhaps TRBD1 (5 bases). V was cut by 2 bases and J by 0 bases, with 11 bases left in between. This CDR3 has 16 amino acids. Germline V gene data show CDR1 as SGHTA and CDR2 as FQGNSA. CDR3 sequence: CASSLNAGHSNQPQHF. In DNA, the CDR3 is TGTGCCAGCAGCTTAAACGCAGGACATAGCAATCAGCCCCAGCATTTT.

This clone is a singleton in its sample. The genes are TRBV19 and TRBJ1-2; 11 bases fit TRBD1. CDR3 size: 14 residues. Germline trimming cut 5 bases from V and 4 bases from J; bases unmatched to any gene: 3. CDR1 is LNHDA and CDR2 is SQIVND in the germline V gene (reference sequence). The CDR3 spells CASSLGQGGYGYTF. The CDR3 DNA reads as TGTGCCAGTAGTCTGGGACAGGGGGGCTATGGCTACACCTTC.

The chain's CDR3 is CASSRGVVREKLFF. In DNA form, the CDR3 reads TGTGCCAGCAGCAGAGGGGTCGTGAGAGAAAAACTGTTTTTT. V is TRBV11-2 and J is TRBJ1-4, with a weak D call TRBD1 (5 bases). This CDR3 region has 14 residues. Germline V gene lookup returns CDR1 SGHAT and CDR2 FQNNGV. Trimming pared 5 bases from V and 8 bases from J, leaving 15 bases between.